This TCR beta chain is drawn from a study of cytomegalovirus exposure and HLA in healthy donors. Study as a whole: Drawn from HLA-typed donors, 80 million to 95 million unique TCRs were held in an early data release.

Whole-study findings and limits: In a later analysis, several top co-occurrence clusters appeared linked to parvovirus B19, influenza, CMV and Epstein-Barr virus.

13 Jbeta primers and 60 Vbeta primers were used for the PCR. The assay was immunoSEQ multiplex PCR, and TCRdb's table has in-frame clones only and misses some. This table holds more than 130,000 clones, around 81% found once. Germline V gives CDR1 SGDLS, CDR2 YYNGEE. The junction had 8 bases not matched to a gene; V was cut back by 4 bases and J by 5 bases. CDR3 size: 15 residues. Notes on this clone: No antigen is known for it.

The chain combines TRBV9 with TRBJ2-2; 7 nucleotides agree with TRBD1. Source material: PBMCs. This TCR was recovered from a middle-aged man in good health and CMV-seropositive. CDR3 in amino acids: CASSRGQARTGELFF. Here the CDR3 DNA reads TGTGCCAGCAGCAGAGGACAGGCCCGAACCGGGGAGCTGTTTTTT. Looking up the rest from reference TRBV9 and TRBJ2-2 gives the full variable domain: DSGVTQTPKHLITATGQRVTLRCSPRSGDLSVYWYQQSLDQGLQFLIQYYNGEERAKGNILERFSAQQFPDLHSELNLSSLELGDSALYFCASSRGQARTGELFFGEGSRLTVL.